This is a list of T cell receptor beta chains from one sample in a study of response to subunit inactivated influenza vaccine. TCRdb reanalysed the RT-PCR reads using MiXCR and keeps one entry per CDR3 protein. The repertoire holds a few hundred thousand distinct CDR3 sequences, roughly 22% seen once, with 10% to 13% in the top ten. Sequenced material: PBMCs from blood, taken 21 months after vaccination. Receptors originate from a man between 50 and 75 years old who received an inactivated influenza vaccine. Each CDR3 is given with its conserved first and last residue. The D gene is left open where the match is weak. A row's size may be missing; if present it is once, few, many or a size class.

>few|TRBD1|TRBJ1-2|TRBV15|15
CATSPRQGLGYGYTF
TGTGCCACCAGCCCAAGACAGGGACTTGGCTATGGCTACACCTTC
>once|.|TRBJ1-2|TRBV30|14
CAWSVGRINYGYTF
TGTGCCTGGAGTGTCGGGCGGATTAACTATGGCTACACCTTC
>few|.|TRBJ1-4|TRBV10-3|15
CAISESTHSDEKLFF
TGTGCCATCAGTGAGTCGACTCACTCGGATGAAAAACTGTTTTTT
>few|.|TRBJ2-1|TRBV20-1|15
CSARKPEGGFNEQFF
TGCAGTGCTAGGAAACCAGAGGGGGGGTTCAATGAGCAGTTCTTC
>.|TRBD2|TRBJ2-1|TRBV18|15
CASSATSGGANEQFF
TGTGCCAGCTCAGCCACTAGCGGGGGGGCGAATGAGCAGTTCTTC
>.|.|TRBJ1-5|TRBV4-1|14
CASSQGGPRWPQHF
TGCGCCAGCAGCCAAGGAGGGCCTAGGTGGCCCCAGCATTTT
>few|TRBD2|TRBJ2-1|TRBV29-1|13
CSAATSGRNEQFF
TGCAGTGCCGCAACTAGCGGGAGGAATGAGCAGTTCTTC
>few|.|TRBJ2-7|TRBV6-2/TRBV6-3|13
CASSYTTPGVQYF
TGTGCCAGCAGTTACACCACCCCAGGAGTGCAGTACTTC
>few|TRBD1|TRBJ2-1|TRBV7-9|13
CASSWTGDNEQFF
TGTGCCAGCAGCTGGACAGGGGACAATGAGCAGTTCTTC
>few|TRBD2|TRBJ2-7|TRBV9|15
CASSMGLAVHYEQYF
TGTGCCAGCAGCATGGGACTAGCGGTTCACTACGAGCAGTACTTC
>few|.|TRBJ1-5|TRBV20-1|13
CSARGQNVQPQHF
TGCAGTGCCCGAGGACAGAATGTTCAGCCCCAGCATTTT
>.|.|TRBJ1-2|TRBV6-1|15
CASSGTFVANYGYTF
TGTGCCAGCAGTGGGACGTTCGTGGCTAACTATGGCTACACCTTC
>few|.|TRBJ2-3|TRBV5-1|14
CASSRGTDTDTQYF
TGCGCCAGCAGCCGGGGCACAGACACAGATACGCAGTATTTT
>.|.|TRBJ1-2|TRBV15|16
CATSRDGVSGANGYTF
TGTGCCACCAGCAGAGATGGTGTTTCAGGGGCCAATGGCTACACCTTC
>.|.|TRBJ2-7|TRBV28|13
CASRFGLSFAQYF
TGTGCCAGCAGATTCGGGCTATCGTTTGCCCAGTACTTC
>.|.|TRBJ2-2|TRBV4-2|16
CASSQDITKGTGELFF
TGTGCCAGCAGCCAAGACATTACTAAGGGCACCGGGGAGCTGTTTTTT
>.|.|TRBJ1-4|TRBV12-3/TRBV12-4|14
CASEIGVTNEKLFF
TGTGCCAGCGAGATTGGCGTAACTAATGAAAAACTGTTTTTT
>many|TRBD1|TRBJ1-5|TRBV4-2|14
CAGRPDRDNQPQHF
TGTGCCGGCAGACCGGACAGGGACAATCAGCCCCAGCATTTT
>.|.|TRBJ2-1|TRBV24-1|11
CATSGSGEQFF
TGTGCCACCAGTGGGTCGGGTGAGCAGTTCTTC
>.|.|TRBJ1-1|TRBV7-8|11
CASSGGQKSAF
TGTGCCAGCAGCGGAGGGCAGAAGTCGGCTTTT
>few|TRBD1|TRBJ1-2|TRBV12-3/TRBV12-4|16
CASSRFDGTGYYGYTF
TGTGCCAGCAGCCGATTCGACGGGACAGGTTACTATGGCTACACCTTC
>few|TRBD1|TRBJ1-2|TRBV24-1|13
CATSATQGYGYTF
TGTGCCACCAGTGCCACACAGGGGTATGGCTACACCTTC
>.|TRBD2|TRBJ2-3|TRBV6-1|13
CVSASGGTDTQYF
TGTGTCTCGGCTAGCGGGGGCACAGATACGCAGTATTTT
>few|.|TRBJ1-1|TRBV4-2|15
CASSPRSDQNTEAFF
TGTGCCAGCAGCCCGAGATCCGATCAAAACACTGAAGCTTTCTTT
>few|.|TRBJ1-6|TRBV27|13
CASTWRENSPLHF
TGTGCCAGCACCTGGCGGGAAAATTCACCCCTCCACTTT
>.|.|TRBJ1-6|TRBV4-1|13
CASSQDMGSPLHF
TGCGCCAGCAGCCAAGATATGGGCTCTCCCCTCCACTTT
>many|TRBD1|TRBJ1-1|TRBV6-5|15
CASSYSDRAPLEAFF
TGTGCCAGCAGTTACTCTGACAGGGCCCCCTTAGAAGCTTTCTTT
>few|TRBD2|TRBJ2-7|TRBV20-1|17
CSARDPTLAGVPYEQYF
TGCAGTGCTAGGGACCCGACACTAGCGGGAGTCCCCTACGAGCAGTACTTC
>few|.|TRBJ2-1|TRBV12-3/TRBV12-4|16
CASSKTGRVLYNEQFF
TGTGCCAGCAGTAAAACGGGCCGGGTTCTTTACAATGAGCAGTTCTTC
>.|.|TRBJ2-7|TRBV19|13
CASSRTWNYEQYF
TGTGCCAGTAGTCGAACGTGGAACTACGAGCAGTACTTC
>.|.|TRBJ1-1|TRBV3-1|15
CASSTRGRVNTEAFF
TGTGCCAGCAGCACCCGGGGACGGGTGAACACTGAAGCTTTCTTT
>.|TRBD1|TRBJ1-4|TRBV4-1|15
CASSLQGAGGEKLFF
TGCGCCAGCAGCCTACAGGGGGCAGGGGGTGAAAAACTGTTTTTT
>few|.|TRBJ2-3|TRBV3-1|13
CASSQGFADTQYF
TGTGCCAGCAGCCAAGGGTTCGCAGATACGCAGTATTTT
>.|.|TRBJ1-4|TRBV6-1|15
CASSPTGGGNEKLFF
TGTGCCAGCAGTCCGACAGGCGGAGGCAATGAAAAACTGTTTTTT
>.|.|TRBJ2-1|TRBV20-1|18
CSARVSPPGTYSYNEQFF
TGCAGTGCTAGAGTTTCACCCCCCGGGACCTACTCCTACAATGAGCAGTTCTTC
>.|.|TRBJ1-2|TRBV5-1|13
CASSLDQGDGYTF
TGCGCCAGCAGCTTGGATCAGGGTGATGGCTACACCTTC
>.|TRBD1|TRBJ1-4|TRBV7-2|15
CASSLAQGAGEKLFF
TGTGCCAGCAGCTTAGCGCAGGGGGCGGGTGAAAAACTGTTTTTT
>.|.|TRBJ2-3|TRBV20-1|12
CSAQTSTDTQYF
TGCAGTGCCCAGACTAGCACAGATACGCAGTATTTT
>few|.|TRBJ1-2|TRBV4-1|15
CASSQATGTNYGYTF
TGCGCCAGCAGCCAAGCGACAGGAACTAACTATGGCTACACCTTC
>few|TRBD1|TRBJ1-5|TRBV6-2/TRBV6-3|17
CASRPRQGAKSNQPQHF
TGTGCCAGCAGACCGAGACAGGGGGCTAAAAGCAATCAGCCCCAGCATTTT
>.|.|TRBJ2-3|TRBV20-1|12
CSARRMTDTQYF
TGCAGTGCCCGCCGCATGACAGATACGCAGTATTTT
>few|.|TRBJ2-1|TRBV27|14
CASSLFHGGNEQFF
TGTGCCAGCAGTTTATTTCACGGGGGCAATGAGCAGTTCTTC
>few|TRBD2|TRBJ2-2|TRBV4-3|18
CASSHILAGVRNTGELFF
TGCGCCAGCAGCCATATTCTAGCGGGAGTAAGGAACACCGGGGAGCTGTTTTTT